This T cell receptor (beta chain) was identified in a study of CD8+ T cells in alopecia areata (dated by TCRdb to the late 2010s). For the study in its entirety: To study T cell clonal expansion in alopecia areata, the researchers applied high-throughput TCRbeta sequencing to both the C3H/HeJ mouse model and human patients. On the human side, TCRbeta sequencing was run on scalp tissue and on sorted CD4+ and CD8+ peripheral blood T cells from healthy controls and from alopecia areata patients with either patchy or totalis/universalis disease. Clonality in the scalp was compared among normal scalp (n=4), patchy alopecia areata scalp (n=8), and alopecia totalis/universalis scalp (n=8). RNA came from the PAXgene miRNA kit for fixed scalp, the miRNeasy kit for PBMCs, and the RNeasy kit for mouse skin. TCRbeta CDR3 regions were amplified by immunoSEQ multiplex PCR with 35 Vbeta forward and 13 Jbeta reverse primers.

The CDR3 runs 14 residues from the cysteine to the phenylalanine. Just CDR3 DNA is preserved here, 42 bases in frame from base 1. Trimming removed 3 bases from V and 6 bases from J, leaving 13 bases between the germline ends. From a lookup of the germline V gene, CDR1 and CDR2 are LGHNT and FRNRAP. Library construction relied on the immunoSEQ multiplex PCR assay. RNA was extracted from all samples and reverse transcribed into cDNA, which served as template for TCR sequencing. SuperScript III was used to make first-strand cDNA, primed with a 2:1 mix of oligo-dT and random hexamers. Amplification bias was assessed with a synthetic immune receptor repertoire, and residual bias was removed computationally. In the authors' own workflow: Raw reads were preprocessed to remove errors, and CDR3 was defined by IMGT conventions from the conserved cysteine to phenylalanine. Clonality was calculated as 1 minus Shannon entropy normalized by log2 of the number of productive unique TCRs. Whether each scalp clone was CD4 or CD8 was inferred by checking scalp TCRbeta sequences against the CD4 and CD8 repertoires from sorted blood. TCRdb stores this immuneACCESS table with in-frame sequences only. Part of the clones is absent; in the studies checked, under half of the shortfall reflects unresolved V genes, and no reason is known for the rest. V and J calls and clone size are given by that table; D and trimming were obtained from the DNA. In all, the sample holds a few hundred thousand clones, and about 56% of those were seen once. Over 4% of the sample is in the top ten clones.

For this clone: Its antigen has not been determined. Within one base of it there is no much larger clone, and no base qualities were kept.

After PBMCs were isolated by density centrifugation and stained for CD3, CD4 and CD8, a FACSAria was used to sort CD4+ and CD8+ T cells. Scalp biopsies and blood samples were provided by unaffected controls. Here is what the overall study found, with its caveats: Compared with normal scalp, lesional scalp had higher clonality and more expanded CD8+ clones, particularly in alopecia totalis/universalis, a pattern that suggests antigenic drive. Compared with mice, TCR sequences shared between patients were less clear, possibly partly because of HLA diversity across the patient population. Unlike mouse skin, where gammadelta T cells dominate, normal human skin contains resident alphabeta T cells that get sequenced too, which complicates analysis of the scalp TCR repertoire.

The sequenced material came from CD8+ T cells sorted from blood. The V gene is TRBV12-5 and the J gene is TRBJ2-3; 6 matching bases give a weak D call of TRBD2. This clonotype originated in a human donor in good health. The CDR3 reads CASGFGGSSDTQYF. The DNA is as follows: TGTGCTAGTGGTTTCGGAGGGAGCTCGGATACGCAGTATTTT.